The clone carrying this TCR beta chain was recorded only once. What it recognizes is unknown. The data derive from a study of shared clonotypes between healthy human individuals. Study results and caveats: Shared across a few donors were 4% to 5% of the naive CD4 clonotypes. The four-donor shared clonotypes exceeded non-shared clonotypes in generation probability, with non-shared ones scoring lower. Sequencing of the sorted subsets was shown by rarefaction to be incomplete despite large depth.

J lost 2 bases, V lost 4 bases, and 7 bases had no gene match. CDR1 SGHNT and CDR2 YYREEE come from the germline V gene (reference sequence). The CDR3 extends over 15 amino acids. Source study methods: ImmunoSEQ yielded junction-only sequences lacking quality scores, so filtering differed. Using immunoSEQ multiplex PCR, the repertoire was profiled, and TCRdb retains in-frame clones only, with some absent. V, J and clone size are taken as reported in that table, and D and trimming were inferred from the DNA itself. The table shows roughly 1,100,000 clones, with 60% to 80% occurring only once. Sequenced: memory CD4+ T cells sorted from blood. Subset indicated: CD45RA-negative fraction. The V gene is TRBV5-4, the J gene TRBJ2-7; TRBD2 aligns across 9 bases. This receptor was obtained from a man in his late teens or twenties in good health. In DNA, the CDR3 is TGTGCCAGCAGCATTCGACTAGCGGCTACCTACGAGCAGTACTTC. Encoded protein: CASSIRLAATYEQYF. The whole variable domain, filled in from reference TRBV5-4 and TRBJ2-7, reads ETGVTQSPTHLIKTRGQQVTLRCSSQSGHNTVSWYQQALGQGPQFIFQYYREEENGRGNFPPRFSGLQFPNYSSELNVNALELDDSALYLCASSIRLAATYEQYFGPGTRLTVT.